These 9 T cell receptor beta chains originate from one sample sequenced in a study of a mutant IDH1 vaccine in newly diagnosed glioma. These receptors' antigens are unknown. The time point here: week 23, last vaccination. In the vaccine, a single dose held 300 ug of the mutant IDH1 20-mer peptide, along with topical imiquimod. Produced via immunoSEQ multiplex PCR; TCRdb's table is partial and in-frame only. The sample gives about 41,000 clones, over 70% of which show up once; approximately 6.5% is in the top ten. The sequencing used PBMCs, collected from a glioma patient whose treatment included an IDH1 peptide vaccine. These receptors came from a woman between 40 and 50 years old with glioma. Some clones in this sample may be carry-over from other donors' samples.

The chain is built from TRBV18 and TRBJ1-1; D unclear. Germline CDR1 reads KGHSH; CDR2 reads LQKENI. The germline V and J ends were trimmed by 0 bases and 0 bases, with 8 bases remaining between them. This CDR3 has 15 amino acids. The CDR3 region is CASSPPEGMNTEAFF. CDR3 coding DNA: TGTGCCAGCTCACCACCGGAGGGAATGAACACTGAAGCTTTCTTT. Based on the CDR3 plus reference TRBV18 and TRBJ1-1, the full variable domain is NAGVMQNPRHLVRRRGQEARLRCSPMKGHSHVYWYRQLPEEGLKFMVYLQKENIIDESGMPKERFSAEFPKEGPSILRIQQVVRGDSAAYFCASSPPEGMNTEAFFGQGTRLTVV.

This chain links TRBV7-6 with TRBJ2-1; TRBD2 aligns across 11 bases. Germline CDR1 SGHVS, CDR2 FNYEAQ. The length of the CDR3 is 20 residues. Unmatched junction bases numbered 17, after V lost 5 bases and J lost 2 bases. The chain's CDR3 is CASSGVLAGDAFRTYNEQFF. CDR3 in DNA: TGTGCCAGCAGCGGGGTACTAGCGGGAGACGCTTTCAGAACCTACAATGAGCAGTTCTTC.

The CDR3 coding sequence is TGCGCCAGCAGCCATCTAGCGGGTCCTTCCTACAATGAGCAGTTCTTC. Translating gives CASSHLAGPSYNEQFF. This chain connects TRBV4-3 to TRBJ2-1; 8 nucleotides agree with TRBD2. CDR3 length equals 16 residues. Unmatched junction bases numbered 5, after V lost 3 bases and J lost 1 base. Germline lookup yields CDR1 LGHNA and CDR2 YSLEER.

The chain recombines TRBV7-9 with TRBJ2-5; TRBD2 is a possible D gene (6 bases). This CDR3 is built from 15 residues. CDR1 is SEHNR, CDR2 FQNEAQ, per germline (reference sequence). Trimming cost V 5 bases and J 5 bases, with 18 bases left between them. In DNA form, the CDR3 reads TGTGCCAGCAGCGAGTCCTCAGGGAGGAGGGAGACCCAGTACTTC. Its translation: CASSESSGRRETQYF.

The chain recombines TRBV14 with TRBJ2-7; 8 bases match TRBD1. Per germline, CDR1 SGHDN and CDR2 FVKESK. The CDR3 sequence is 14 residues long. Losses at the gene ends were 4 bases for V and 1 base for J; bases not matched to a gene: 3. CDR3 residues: CASSPGTGSYEQYF. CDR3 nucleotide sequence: TGTGCCAGCAGCCCCGGGACAGGTTCCTACGAGCAGTACTTC.

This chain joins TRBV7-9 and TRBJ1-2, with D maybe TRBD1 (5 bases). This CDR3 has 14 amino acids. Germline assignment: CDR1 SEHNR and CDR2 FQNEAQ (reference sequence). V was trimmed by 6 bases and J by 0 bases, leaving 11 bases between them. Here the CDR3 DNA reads TGTGCCAGCAGAGGGGCCGAAGCTAACTATGGCTACACCTTC. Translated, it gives CASRGAEANYGYTF.

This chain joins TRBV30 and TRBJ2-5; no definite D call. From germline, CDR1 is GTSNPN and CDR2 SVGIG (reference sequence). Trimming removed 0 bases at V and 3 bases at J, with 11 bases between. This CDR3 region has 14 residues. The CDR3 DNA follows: TGTGCCTGGAGTGTACGAAGGACCAAAGAGACCCAGTACTTC. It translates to CAWSVRRTKETQYF.

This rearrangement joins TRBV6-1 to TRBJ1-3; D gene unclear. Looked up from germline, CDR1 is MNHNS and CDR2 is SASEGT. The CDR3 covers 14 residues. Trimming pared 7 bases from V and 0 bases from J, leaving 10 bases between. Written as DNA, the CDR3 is TGTGCCAGCACAACAGACGTCTCTGGAAACACCATATATTTT. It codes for CASTTDVSGNTIYF.

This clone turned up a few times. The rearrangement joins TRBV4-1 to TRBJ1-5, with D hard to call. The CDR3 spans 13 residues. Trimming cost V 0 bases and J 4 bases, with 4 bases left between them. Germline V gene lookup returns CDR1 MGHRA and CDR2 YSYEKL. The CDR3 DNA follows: TGCGCCAGCAGCCAAGATCCGAATCAGCCCCAGCATTTT. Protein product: CASSQDPNQPQHF.